What follows describes a single TCR beta chain. Its cognate antigen is unknown. These data belong to a study of chemoradiotherapy in HPV16-positive cancers. Across the whole study: A couple of HPV16-positive patients' cells yielded candidate HPV-specific clones and common motifs.

Study findings and constraints: Non-HPV-specific T cells did not expand in tumors during treatment, whereas candidate HPV-specific clones and E7-related motifs did. For HPV16-positive patients, expanding HPV-responsive T cells associated with longer recurrence-free survival. Functional assays defining HPV-specific T cells used only a couple of HPV16-positive patients.

CDR1 and CDR2 from the germline V gene are SNHLY and FYNNEI. The CDR3 loop spans 15 amino acids. J lost 4 bases, V lost 6 bases, and 6 bases had no gene match. Profiled with immunoSEQ multiplex PCR; TCRdb holds only in-frame clones, not every one. The repertoire holds thousands of clones, with more than 65% as singletons. J is TRBJ2-3 and V is TRBV2; 11 nucleotides agree with TRBD2. The sequencing here drew on tumor tissue, taken from a patient who underwent chemoradiotherapy. The sequence was collected from a human donor with HPV-associated anogenital cancer. The CDR3 DNA follows: TGTGCCAGCAGCAAACTAGCGGGGGTGGCAGATACGCAGTATTTT. The encoded protein is CASSKLAGVADTQYF.